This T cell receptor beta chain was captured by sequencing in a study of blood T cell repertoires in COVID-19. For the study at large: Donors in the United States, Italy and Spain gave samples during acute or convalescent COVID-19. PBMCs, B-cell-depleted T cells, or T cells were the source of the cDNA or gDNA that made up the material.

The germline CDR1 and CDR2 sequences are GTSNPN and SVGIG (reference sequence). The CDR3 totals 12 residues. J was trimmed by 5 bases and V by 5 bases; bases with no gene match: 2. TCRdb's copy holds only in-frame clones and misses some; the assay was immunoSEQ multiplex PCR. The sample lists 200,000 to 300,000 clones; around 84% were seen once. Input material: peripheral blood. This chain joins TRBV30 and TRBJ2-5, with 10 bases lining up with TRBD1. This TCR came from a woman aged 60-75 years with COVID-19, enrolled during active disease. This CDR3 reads CAWDRGRETQYF. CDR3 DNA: TGTGCCTGGGACAGGGGGCGTGAGACCCAGTACTTC.